Below are 20 T cell receptor beta chains sequenced from a single sample in a study of T cells after yellow fever vaccination. TCRdb reprocessed the 5' RACE reads via MiXCR and lists one record per CDR3 protein. This table has approximately 450,000 distinct CDR3 sequences, 18% appearing once. The sequencing used PBMCs, collected before the yellow fever booster vaccination. Source of these receptors: a man between 18 and 29 years old who received the YFV17D yellow fever vaccine.

The chain uses TRBV6-5 and TRBJ1-2; D possibly corresponds to TRBD1 (6 bases). The V end lost 4 bases, the J end lost 1 base, and 13 bases lay between the germline ends. The CDR3 runs 15 residues. CDR1 and CDR2 from the germline V gene are MNHEY and SVGAGI. The CDR3 DNA is TGTGCCAGCAGTTTGATAGGAGGGGGTAACTATGGCTACACCTTC. This codes for CASSLIGGGNYGYTF.

The CDR3 reads CASRATGGFTEAFF. The CDR3 DNA follows: TGTGCCAGCAGAGCTACAGGGGGGTTCACTGAAGCTTTCTTT. The chain has TRBV27 and TRBJ1-1; 8 bases match TRBD1. Trimming at V came to 6 bases and at J to 4 bases, leaving 7 bases not matched to a gene. This CDR3 is 14 amino acids long. Germline CDR1 is MNHEY and CDR2 is SMNVEV (reference sequence).

The chain employs TRBV4-2 and TRBJ1-1; 7 positions match TRBD1. The V gene end was trimmed by 4 bases and the J gene end by 7 bases; junction bases not matched to a gene: 9. This CDR3 region has 14 residues. From germline, CDR1 is LGHNA and CDR2 YNFKEQ. The CDR3: CASSLQEGGIEAFF. The CDR3 nucleotides are TGTGCCAGCAGCCTCCAGGAAGGGGGCATTGAAGCTTTCTTT.

Only a few counts were recorded for this clonotype. The chain combines TRBV12-3 or TRBV12-4 with TRBJ1-1; D remains ambiguous. The length of the CDR3 is 13 residues. The V end was cut by 6 bases, the J end by 3 bases, with 11 bases between. This chain's CDR3 is CASSLNEDTEAFF. CDR3 DNA sequence: TGTGCCAGCAGCCTCAACGAGGACACTGAAGCTTTCTTT.

The V call is TRBV6-5, the J call TRBJ1-1, with a weak D call TRBD1 (6 bases). V lost 5 bases and J lost 0, with 25 bases in between. The germline V gene has CDR1 MNHEY and CDR2 SVGAGI. The CDR3 contains 19 residues. The CDR3 loop is CASSRITGYLGPMNTEAFF. As DNA, the CDR3 is TGTGCCAGCAGTCGAATTACAGGGTACCTAGGCCCCATGAACACTGAAGCTTTCTTT.

This clonotype occurred many times. The chain uses TRBV25-1 and TRBJ2-7, with D possibly matching TRBD2 (5 bases). CDR3 size: 14 residues. Germline V gives CDR1 MGHDK, CDR2 SYGVNS. V was pared by 4 bases and J by 0 bases, with 10 bases between. CDR3 sequence (DNA): TGTGCCAGCAGTGGGACGGGGAGCTCCTACGAGCAGTACTTC. Residues: CASSGTGSSYEQYF.

This clonotype was counted a few times. The chain couples TRBV29-1 to TRBJ1-2; D uncertain. The CDR3 has 12 residues. Trimming cost V 6 bases and J 8 bases, with 16 bases left between them. Germline V gene lookup returns CDR1 SQVTM and CDR2 ANQGSEA. The CDR3 here is CSVDHRLGGYTF. The CDR3 DNA sequence: TGCAGCGTAGACCACCGGCTGGGAGGCTACACCTTC. The variable domain in full, completed from reference TRBV29-1 and TRBJ1-2, reads SAVISQKPSRDICQRGTSLTIQCQVDSQVTMMFWYRQQPGQSLTLIATANQGSEATYESGFVIDKFPISRPNLTFSTLTVSNMSPEDSSIYLCSVDHRLGGYTFGSGTRLTVV.

The sample holds a few counts of this clonotype. The chain joins TRBV5-1 to TRBJ2-7; 9 nucleotides match TRBD1. Per germline, CDR1 SGHRS and CDR2 YFSETQ. The CDR3 is made up of 15 amino acids. J was trimmed by 2 bases and V by 0 bases; bases with no gene match: 3. This CDR3 is CASSLGQGVAYEQYV. As DNA, the CDR3 is TGCGCCAGCAGCTTGGGACAGGGGGTGGCCTACGAGCAGTACGTC.

This chain joins TRBV4-3 and TRBJ1-3, with D unresolved. Per germline, CDR1 LGHNA and CDR2 YSLEER. This CDR3 spans 15 amino acids. Deletions cut 0 bases from V and 4 bases from J, with 10 bases between. DNA for the CDR3: TGCGCCAGCAGCCAAGAGTACGGGGAAGGAAACACCATATATTTT. As protein: CASSQEYGEGNTIYF.

The chain links TRBV6-5 to TRBJ2-2; D is ambiguous. CDR1 MNHEY and CDR2 SVGAGI come from the germline V gene. CDR3 size: 13 residues. The V gene lost 0 bases and the J gene lost 6 bases, with 5 bases spanning the gap. CDR3 region: CASSYSHPGELFF. DNA of the CDR3: TGTGCCAGCAGTTACTCTCATCCCGGGGAGCTGTTTTTT.

This sequence joins TRBV5-5 and TRBJ2-3; D is unclear. The V gene lost 2 bases and the J gene lost 4 bases, with 17 bases spanning the gap. The CDR3 spans 16 residues. CDR1 and CDR2 (germline): SGHKS, YYEKEE (reference sequence). CDR3 residues: CASSFSNPRAPDTQYF. For the CDR3, the DNA is TGTGCCAGCAGCTTTAGTAATCCGCGAGCACCAGATACGCAGTATTTT.

The chain carries TRBV4-3 and TRBJ2-1; D is ambiguous. Germline V gene data show CDR1 as LGHNA and CDR2 as YSLEER. V lost 1 base, J lost 6 bases, and 13 bases lay in between. The CDR3 contains 15 residues. CDR3 coding DNA: TGCGCCAGCAGCCAAGTTTTGACATGGGGCAATGAGCAGTTCTTC. Translating it yields CASSQVLTWGNEQFF.

This clonotype showed up just a few times. The gene calls are TRBV27 and TRBJ2-1; D perhaps matches TRBD1 (5 bases). The CDR3 spans 16 residues. CDR1 and CDR2 from the germline V gene are MNHEY and SMNVEV (reference sequence). V was clipped by 0 bases and J by 6 bases, with 15 bases between them. The CDR3 sequence: CASSLSSRVQGNEQFF. CDR3 in DNA: TGTGCCAGCAGTTTATCCTCTCGGGTTCAGGGCAATGAGCAGTTCTTC.

This clonotype came up a few times. V usage is TRBV20-1 and J usage is TRBJ2-7; no firm D call. Between the trimmed V and J ends, which lost 6 bases and 0 bases, there was a span of 12 bases. The germline V gene has CDR1 DFQATT and CDR2 SNEGSKA (reference sequence). CDR3 length: 13 amino acids. CDR3 DNA sequence: TGCAGTGCCTCGGGTCCGAACTCCTACGAGCAGTACTTC. Translated, it gives CSASGPNSYEQYF.

This clonotype has just a few counts. The chain recombines TRBV27 with TRBJ2-7, with a weak D call TRBD2 (6 bases). The CDR3 length is 13 residues. Germline assignment: CDR1 MNHEY and CDR2 SMNVEV (reference sequence). Between the trimmed V and J ends, which lost 6 bases and 6 bases, there was a span of 15 bases. DNA for the CDR3: TGTGCCAGCAGCCGGGGGATTGTGGGCGAGCAGTACGTC. Protein product: CASSRGIVGEQYV.

This clonotype has at least ten counts. This rearrangement joins TRBV6-5 to TRBJ2-3; 12 nucleotides match TRBD2. V lost 5 bases to trimming and J lost 5 bases; unmatched junction nucleotides: 8. Per germline, CDR1 MNHEY and CDR2 SVGAGI. The CDR3 is 16 residues long. The CDR3 protein is CASSRTSGGLGDTQYF. The CDR3 nucleotides read TGTGCCAGCAGTCGCACTAGCGGGGGGCTAGGAGATACGCAGTATTTT.

This clonotype was seen ten or more times. The CDR3 bases are TGCAGTGCTAGAGATGGTGGCAGGGCCTTCAATCAGCCCCAGCATTTT. Protein product: CSARDGGRAFNQPQHF. The chain employs TRBV20-1 and TRBJ1-5, with D maybe TRBD1 (5 bases). The CDR3 consists of 16 residues. The V gene lost 0 bases and the J gene lost 3 bases, with 15 bases spanning the gap. Germline values: CDR1 DFQATT, CDR2 SNEGSKA (reference sequence).

The rearrangement joins TRBV4-1 to TRBJ1-1; unclear D gene. V was shortened by 6 bases and J by 1 base, with 12 bases between the two germline ends. Per germline, CDR1 MGHRA and CDR2 YSYEKL. The CDR3 has 14 residues. The CDR3 loop reads CASRRPMENTEAFF. Written as DNA, the CDR3 is TGCGCCAGCAGGCGACCGATGGAGAACACTGAAGCTTTCTTT.

Ten or more counts support this clonotype. CDR3 sequence reads: CASSSLDRQGRANVLTF. CDR3 DNA sequence: TGTGCCAGCAGCTCCTTGGATAGGCAGGGTAGGGCCAACGTCCTGACTTTC. The chain has TRBV7-9 and TRBJ2-6; D is perhaps TRBD1 (5 bases). The CDR3 is 17 residues long. Germline V CDR1 and CDR2: SEHNR, FQNEAQ (reference sequence). The ends were cut back, 4 bases at V and 5 bases at J, with 18 bases in the middle.

This clonotype was counted a few times. The chain recombines TRBV25-1 with TRBJ2-4; 7 bases match TRBD1. The CDR3 length is 16 residues. Germline CDR1 MGHDK, CDR2 SYGVNS. The trim removed 5 bases at V and 1 base at J, leaving 8 bases unmatched. CDR3 sequence: CASSNDDREAKNIQYF. The CDR3 nucleotides read TGTGCCAGCAGTAATGATGACAGGGAGGCCAAAAACATTCAGTACTTC.